A single sample gave rise to the 5 T cell receptor beta chains below, sequenced in a study of technical replicates of blood from a handful of donors. The repertoire was sequenced with immunoSEQ multiplex PCR; TCRdb's copy has only in-frame clones and lacks some. The repertoire holds over 50,000 clones, with around 86% as singletons. Material: PBMCs. Receptors originate from a human donor in good health. Some clones in this sample may be carry-over from other donors' samples.

V usage is TRBV27 and J usage is TRBJ1-2, with D unclear. V lost 0 bases to trimming and J lost 6 bases, with 8 bases between them. Germline lookup yields CDR1 MNHEY and CDR2 SMNVEV (reference sequence). The CDR3 is 13 residues long. The CDR3 is CASSLSARNGYTF. As DNA, the CDR3 is TGTGCCAGCAGTTTATCCGCCAGGAATGGCTACACCTTC.

This sequence joins TRBV11-2 and TRBJ2-5, with D possibly TRBD1 on 6 matching bases. This CDR3 is 13 amino acids long. Trimming took off 5 bases at V and 3 bases at J, with 10 bases between the two ends. CDR1 and CDR2 from the germline V gene are SGHAT and FQNNGV. The CDR3 protein is CASSAWTEETQYF. CDR3 bases: TGTGCCAGCAGCGCTTGGACAGAAGAGACCCAGTACTTC.

The V gene is TRBV6-5, the J gene TRBJ1-2, with D possibly being TRBD1 (5 bases). Germline loops: CDR1 MNHEY, CDR2 SVGAGI. Trimming cost V 5 bases and J 4 bases, with 17 bases left between them. CDR3 length: 15 residues. The CDR3 reads CASSAGTLGSYGYTF. DNA of the CDR3: TGTGCCAGCAGTGCTGGGACTTTGGGAAGCTATGGCTACACCTTC.

The rearrangement joins TRBV25-1 to TRBJ2-1; TRBD2 is a possible D gene (6 bases). This CDR3 is 14 amino acids long. Germline-derived CDR1 and CDR2 are MGHDK and SYGVNS. Trimming pared 8 bases from V and 8 bases from J, leaving 19 bases between. The CDR3 DNA reads as TGTGCCAGCTCCTTGGGGGGATCTGGGGATGAGCAGTTCTTC. Its protein is CASSLGGSGDEQFF.

This chain links TRBV2 with TRBJ2-1; tentative D call: TRBD2 (7 bases). V was trimmed by 8 bases and J by 3 bases, leaving 17 bases between them. CDR3 length: 15 residues. In germline, CDR1 is SNHLY, CDR2 FYNNEI. Written as DNA, the CDR3 is TGTGCCAGCCAAAGGGGGGCGGGGGTCTACAATGAGCAGTTCTTC. It translates to CASQRGAGVYNEQFF.